The 15 T cell receptor beta chains below all came from one sample that was sequenced in a study of response to subunit inactivated influenza vaccine. TCRdb recomputed calls from the RT-PCR reads with MiXCR, one row per CDR3 protein. The table has approximately 730,000 distinct CDR3 sequences, roughly 14% seen once; the top ten hold around 7%. The source material was PBMCs from blood, sampled around 14 days before vaccination. These receptors came from a man aged 50 to 60 who received an inactivated influenza vaccine.

In its sample, this clonotype was seen many times. The chain carries TRBV19 and TRBJ1-1; the D is unclear. Looked up from germline, CDR1 is LNHDA and CDR2 is SQIVND (reference sequence). V dropped 3 bases and J dropped 7 bases, with 9 bases sitting between them. The length of the CDR3 is 12 residues. CDR3 DNA sequence: TGTGCCAGTAGTATTTCGGGGTTTGAAGCTTTCTTT. The encoded protein is CASSISGFEAFF.

This clonotype turned up a few times. V usage is TRBV7-2 and J usage is TRBJ2-2; no definite D call. This CDR3 contains 14 residues. V lost 4 bases, J lost 7 bases, and 13 bases lay in between. The germline gives CDR1 SGHTA, CDR2 FQGNSA. CDR3 amino acids: CASSSFGHGGELFF. Here the CDR3 DNA reads TGTGCCAGCAGCTCTTTCGGGCACGGCGGGGAGCTGTTTTTT.

The table lists this clonotype with a few counts. The V and J genes are TRBV7-2 and TRBJ2-7; no clear D. CDR1 SGHTA and CDR2 FQGNSA come from the germline V gene. CDR3 size: 12 residues. The ends were cut back, 5 bases at V and 6 bases at J, with 11 bases in the middle. The CDR3 sequence: CASSTNLGEQYF. The CDR3 nucleotides read TGTGCCAGCAGCACCAATCTGGGCGAGCAGTACTTC.

The chain employs TRBV5-1 and TRBJ2-1, with 11 bases aligning to TRBD1. The germline V gene encodes CDR1 SGHRS and CDR2 YFSETQ. V lost 3 bases and J lost 3; bases outside the gene matches: 5. The CDR3 is 16 residues long. In DNA, the CDR3 is TGCGCCAGCAGCTGGTCCGGGACAGGGGGCTACAATGAGCAGTTCTTC. Its translation: CASSWSGTGGYNEQFF. Full variable domain (missing parts from reference TRBV5-1 and TRBJ2-1): KAGVTQTPRYLIKTRGQQVTLSCSPISGHRSVSWYQQTPGQGLQFLFEYFSETQRNKGNFPGRFSGRQFSNSRSEMNVSTLELGDSALYLCASSWSGTGGYNEQFFGPGTRLTVL.

V is TRBV19 and J is TRBJ2-1, with 7 bases matching TRBD1. Germline V gene lookup returns CDR1 LNHDA and CDR2 SQIVND (reference sequence). CDR3 length: 15 amino acids. With V trimmed by 3 bases and J by 7 bases, 9 bases remained unmatched. CDR3 in amino acids: CASSMRGPFRNEQFF. The CDR3 region has the DNA TGTGCCAGTAGTATGAGGGGGCCTTTTAGGAATGAGCAGTTCTTC.

V is TRBV18 and J is TRBJ1-4; D is unclear. V shed 1 base and J shed 1 base, with 4 bases lying between them. Germline CDR1 and CDR2: KGHSH and LQKENI. The CDR3 covers 14 residues. CDR3 DNA: TGTGCCAGCTCACCACAGGAAACTAATGAAAAACTGTTTTTT. It is translated as CASSPQETNEKLFF.

This clonotype was seen ten or more times. The chain links TRBV5-6 to TRBJ2-1; no clear D. Trimming shortened V by 2 bases and J by 10 bases, and 10 bases separated the two germline ends. CDR1 is SGHDT and CDR2 is YYEEEE in the germline V gene. The CDR3 has 12 amino acids. In DNA, the CDR3 is TGTGCCAGCAGCTTCTTTCCAACAGAGCAGTTCTTC. It codes for CASSFFPTEQFF.

A note on this clonotype: The germline gene is not matched at one end of the junction; a read error may be the cause. V usage is TRBV7-8 and J usage is TRBJ2-2; perhaps TRBD1 as D (5 bases). This CDR3 spans 14 amino acids. The V gene's germline CDR1 is SGHVS and CDR2 FQNEAQ. The CDR3 is CGSRLYRTTGELFF. The CDR3 DNA follows: TGTGGCAGCAGACTCTACAGGACCACCGGGGAGCTGTTTTTT.

This clonotype has only a few counts. The chain has TRBV6-2 or TRBV6-3 and TRBJ1-5; 7 bases map to TRBD1. Trimming removed 2 bases from V and 3 bases from J; junction bases left unmatched: 4. CDR1 is MNHEY, CDR2 SVGEGT, per germline. There are 15 residues in the CDR3. CDR3 region: CASSYTGVPNQPQHF. CDR3 coding DNA: TGTGCCAGCAGTTACACAGGGGTACCCAATCAGCCCCAGCATTTT.

This clonotype was seen only a few times. This chain connects TRBV28 to TRBJ1-4; weak D call: TRBD1 (5 bases). The CDR3 is made up of 19 amino acids. Germline V lookup: CDR1 MDHEN, CDR2 SYDVKM. Trimming took off 5 bases at V and 1 base at J, with 23 bases between the two ends. CDR3: CASSTTWDGRNGTNEKLFF. CDR3 coding DNA: TGTGCCAGCAGTACTACCTGGGACGGACGGAATGGAACTAATGAAAAACTGTTTTTT.

This clonotype was counted between two and nine times. CDR3 sequence (DNA): TGTGCCAGCGGCCCCCGACAGGGGGCGATTGAGACCCAGTACTTC. Translation: CASGPRQGAIETQYF. The rearrangement links TRBV25-1 to TRBJ2-5, with TRBD1 matching over 10 bases. The trim removed 8 bases at V and 5 bases at J, leaving 11 bases unmatched. CDR1 MGHDK and CDR2 SYGVNS come from the germline V gene. The CDR3 extends over 15 amino acids. The full variable domain, in which reference TRBV25-1 and TRBJ2-5 provide the parts outside the CDR3, is EADIYQTPRYLVIGTGKKITLECSQTMGHDKMYWYQQDPGMELHLIHYSYGVNSTEKGDLSSESTVSRIRTEHFPLTLESARPSHTSQYLCASGPRQGAIETQYFGPGTRLLVL.

This clonotype has a handful of counts. The rearrangement uses TRBV3-1 and TRBJ2-1; TRBD1 agrees at 7 bases. CDR1 and CDR2 (germline): LGHDT, YNNKEL (reference sequence). Trimming cost V 0 bases and J 6 bases; bases outside gene matches: 5. This CDR3 has 15 amino acids. Here the CDR3 reads CASSQELAGGNEQFF. For the CDR3, the DNA is TGTGCCAGCAGCCAAGAGCTGGCAGGGGGCAATGAGCAGTTCTTC.

CDR3 nucleotide sequence: TGTGCCAGCAGCCACGGCGAGACCTACGAGCAGTACTTC. It specifies CASSHGETYEQYF. The chain employs TRBV7-6 and TRBJ2-7; D is undetermined. Trimming stripped 5 bases from V and 2 bases from J, with 10 bases between. The germline CDR1 and CDR2 sequences are SGHVS and FNYEAQ. The CDR3 runs 13 residues.

This clonotype was recorded many times. J is TRBJ1-6 and V is TRBV10-3; no firm D call. Between the trimmed V and J ends, which lost 0 bases and 8 bases, there was a span of 8 bases. The CDR3 is 14 amino acids. Germline CDR1 is ENHRY and CDR2 is SYGVKD. The CDR3 DNA sequence: TGTGCCATCAGTGAGTCAAACATATATTCACCCCTCCACTTT. Amino acid sequence: CAISESNIYSPLHF.

This clonotype turned up a few times. The chain joins TRBV20-1 to TRBJ2-3, with 13 bases aligning to TRBD2. V gave up 5 bases and J gave up 3 bases; unmatched junction bases: 2. CDR1 DFQATT and CDR2 SNEGSKA come from the germline V gene (reference sequence). The CDR3 is 14 residues long. The DNA for the CDR3 is TGCAGTGCTCCGACTAGCGGGAGGACAGATACGCAGTATTTT. Protein: CSAPTSGRTDTQYF.